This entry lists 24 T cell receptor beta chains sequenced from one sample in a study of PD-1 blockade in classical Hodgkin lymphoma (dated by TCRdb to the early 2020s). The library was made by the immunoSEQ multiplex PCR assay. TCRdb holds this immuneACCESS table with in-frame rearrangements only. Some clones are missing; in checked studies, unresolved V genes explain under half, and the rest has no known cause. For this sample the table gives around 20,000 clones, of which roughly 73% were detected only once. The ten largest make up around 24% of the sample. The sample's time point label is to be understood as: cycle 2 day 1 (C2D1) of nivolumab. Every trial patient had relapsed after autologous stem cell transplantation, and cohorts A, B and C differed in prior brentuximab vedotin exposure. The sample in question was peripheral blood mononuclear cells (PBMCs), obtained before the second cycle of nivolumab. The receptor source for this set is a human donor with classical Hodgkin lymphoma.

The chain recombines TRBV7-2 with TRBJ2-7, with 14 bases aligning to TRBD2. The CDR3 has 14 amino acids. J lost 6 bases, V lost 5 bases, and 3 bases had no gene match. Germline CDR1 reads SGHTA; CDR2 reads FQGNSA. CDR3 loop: CASSPGLAGAEQYF. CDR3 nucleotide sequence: TGTGCCAGCAGCCCGGGACTAGCGGGAGCCGAGCAGTACTTC.

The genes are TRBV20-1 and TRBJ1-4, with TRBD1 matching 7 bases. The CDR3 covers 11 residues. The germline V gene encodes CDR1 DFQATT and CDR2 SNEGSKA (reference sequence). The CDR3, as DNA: TGCATCGGGACAGAAAATGAAAAACTGTTTTTT. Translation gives CIGTENEKLFF.

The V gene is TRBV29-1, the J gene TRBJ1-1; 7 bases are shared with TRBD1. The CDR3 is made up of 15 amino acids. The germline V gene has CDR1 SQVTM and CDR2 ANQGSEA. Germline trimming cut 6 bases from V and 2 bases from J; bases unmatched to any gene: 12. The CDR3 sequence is CSVGMITGANTEAFF. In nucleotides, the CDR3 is TGCAGCGTGGGGATGATTACAGGGGCCAACACTGAAGCTTTCTTT.

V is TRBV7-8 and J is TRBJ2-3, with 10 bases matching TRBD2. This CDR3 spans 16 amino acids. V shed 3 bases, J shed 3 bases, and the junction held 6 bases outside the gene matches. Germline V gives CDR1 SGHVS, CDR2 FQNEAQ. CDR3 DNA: TGTGCCAGCAGCTTGATAAGCGGGAGGGCGACAGATACGCAGTATTTT. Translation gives CASSLISGRATDTQYF.

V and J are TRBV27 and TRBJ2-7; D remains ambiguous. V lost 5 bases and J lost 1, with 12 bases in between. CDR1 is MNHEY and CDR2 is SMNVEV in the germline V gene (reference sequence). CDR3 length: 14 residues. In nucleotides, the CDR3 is TGTGCCAGCAGTGCCGCTTTAAGTTCCTACGAGCAGTACTTC. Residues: CASSAALSSYEQYF.

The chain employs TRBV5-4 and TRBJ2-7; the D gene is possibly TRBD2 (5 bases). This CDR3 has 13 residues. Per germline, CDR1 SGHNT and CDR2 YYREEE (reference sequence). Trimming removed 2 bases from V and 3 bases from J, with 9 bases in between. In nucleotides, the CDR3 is TGTGCCAGCAGCTTATTCCGGGACTACGAGCAGTACTTC. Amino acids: CASSLFRDYEQYF.

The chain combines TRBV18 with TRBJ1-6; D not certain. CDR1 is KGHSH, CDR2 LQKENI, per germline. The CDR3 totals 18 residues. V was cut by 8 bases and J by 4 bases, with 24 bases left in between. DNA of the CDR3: TGTGCCAGCCCCCTGTTTATAGGGATCTCCTATTATAATTCACCCCTCCACTTT. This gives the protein CASPLFIGISYYNSPLHF.

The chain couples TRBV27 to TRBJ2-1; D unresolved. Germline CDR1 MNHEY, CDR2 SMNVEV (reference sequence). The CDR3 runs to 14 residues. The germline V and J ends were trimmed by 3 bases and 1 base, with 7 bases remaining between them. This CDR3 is CASSFRVSYNEQFF. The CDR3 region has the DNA TGTGCCAGCAGTTTTAGGGTTTCCTACAATGAGCAGTTCTTC.

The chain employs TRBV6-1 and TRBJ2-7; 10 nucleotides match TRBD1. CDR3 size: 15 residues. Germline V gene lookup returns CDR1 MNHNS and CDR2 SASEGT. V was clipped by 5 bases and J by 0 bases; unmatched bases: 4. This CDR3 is CASSMRTGGSYEQYF. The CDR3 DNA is TGTGCCAGCAGTATGCGGACAGGGGGCTCCTACGAGCAGTACTTC.

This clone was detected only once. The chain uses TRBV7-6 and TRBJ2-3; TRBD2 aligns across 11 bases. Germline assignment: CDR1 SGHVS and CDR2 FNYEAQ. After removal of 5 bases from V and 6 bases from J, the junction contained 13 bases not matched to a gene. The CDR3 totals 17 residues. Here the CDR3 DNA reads TGTGCCAGCAGCCCACTAGCGGGAGTGGTAGGGGCGGATACGCAGTATTTT. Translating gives CASSPLAGVVGADTQYF.

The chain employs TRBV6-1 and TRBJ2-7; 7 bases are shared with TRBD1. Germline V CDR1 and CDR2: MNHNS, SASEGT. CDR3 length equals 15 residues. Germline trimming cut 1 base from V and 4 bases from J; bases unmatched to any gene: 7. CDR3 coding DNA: TGTGCCAGCAGTGAAGATGAAGAGACAGGGTACGAGCAGTACTTC. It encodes CASSEDEETGYEQYF.

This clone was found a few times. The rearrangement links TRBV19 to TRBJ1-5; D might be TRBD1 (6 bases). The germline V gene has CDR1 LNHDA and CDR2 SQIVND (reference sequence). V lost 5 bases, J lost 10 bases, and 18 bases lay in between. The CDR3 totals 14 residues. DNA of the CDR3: TGTGCCAGTAGTCCAGGGGTCCCAAAGTTTCCCCAGCATTTT. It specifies CASSPGVPKFPQHF.

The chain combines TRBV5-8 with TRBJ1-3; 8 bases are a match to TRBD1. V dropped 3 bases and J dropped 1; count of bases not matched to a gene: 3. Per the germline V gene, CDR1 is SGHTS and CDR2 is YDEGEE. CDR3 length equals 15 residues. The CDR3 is CASSSRTGSGNTIYF. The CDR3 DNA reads TGTGCCAGCAGCTCCCGGACAGGGTCTGGAAACACCATATATTTT. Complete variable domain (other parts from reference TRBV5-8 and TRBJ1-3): EAGVTQSPTHLIKTRGQQATLRCSPISGHTSVYWYQQALGLGLQFLLWYDEGEERNRGNFPPRFSGRQFPNYSSELNVNALELEDSALYLCASSSRTGSGNTIYFGEGSWLTVV.

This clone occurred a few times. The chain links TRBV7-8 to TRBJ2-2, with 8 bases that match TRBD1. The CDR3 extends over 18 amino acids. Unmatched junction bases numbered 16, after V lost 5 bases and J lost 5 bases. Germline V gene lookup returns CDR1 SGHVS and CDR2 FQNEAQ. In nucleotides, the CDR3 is TGTGCCAGCAGCCTCCAGGGCAGGGGGCTGAGAGGAACCGGGGAGCTGTTTTTT. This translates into CASSLQGRGLRGTGELFF.

The DNA for the CDR3 is TGTGCCAGCAGCCTATACCGTGGAACCAATGAGCAGTTCTTC. Amino acid sequence: CASSLYRGTNEQFF. The rearrangement joins TRBV28 to TRBJ2-1; no clear D. The germline V gene has CDR1 MDHEN and CDR2 SYDVKM. The CDR3 has 14 residues. V lost 6 bases and J 6 bases, leaving 15 bases between the germline ends.

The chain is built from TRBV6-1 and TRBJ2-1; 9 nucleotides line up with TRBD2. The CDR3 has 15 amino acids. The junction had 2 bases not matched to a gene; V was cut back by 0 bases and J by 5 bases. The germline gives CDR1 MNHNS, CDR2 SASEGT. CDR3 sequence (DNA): TGTGCCAGCAGTGAAGCTAGCGGGGGCAACAATGAGCAGTTCTTC. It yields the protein CASSEASGGNNEQFF.

This chain's CDR3 is CASSSQSAGVGANEQFF. DNA of the CDR3: TGTGCCAGCAGCTCGCAGTCAGCGGGAGTGGGGGCAAATGAGCAGTTCTTC. V usage is TRBV7-9 and J usage is TRBJ2-1; 8 bases align to TRBD2. The germline gives CDR1 SEHNR, CDR2 FQNEAQ (reference sequence). This CDR3 has 17 amino acids. V shed 4 bases and J 7 bases; nucleotides not matched to a gene: 15.

The CDR3 DNA is TGCGCCAGCAGTGGATTCCGACTAGCGGGCCTAATTAGCACAGATACGCAGTATTTT. Its protein product is CASSGFRLAGLISTDTQYF. This sequence joins TRBV10-2 and TRBJ2-3; TRBD2 agrees at 10 bases. The CDR3 contains 19 residues. Per germline, CDR1 WSHSY and CDR2 SAAADI. J lost 0 bases, V lost 4 bases, and 13 bases had no gene match.

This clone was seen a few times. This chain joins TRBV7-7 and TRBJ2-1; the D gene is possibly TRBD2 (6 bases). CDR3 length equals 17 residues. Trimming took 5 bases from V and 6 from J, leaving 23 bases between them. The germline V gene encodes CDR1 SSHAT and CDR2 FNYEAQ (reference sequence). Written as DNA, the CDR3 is TGTGCCAGCAGCCCGGGAGCGGCCGGCCCCCTCTCCAATGAGCAGTTCTTC. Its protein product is CASSPGAAGPLSNEQFF.

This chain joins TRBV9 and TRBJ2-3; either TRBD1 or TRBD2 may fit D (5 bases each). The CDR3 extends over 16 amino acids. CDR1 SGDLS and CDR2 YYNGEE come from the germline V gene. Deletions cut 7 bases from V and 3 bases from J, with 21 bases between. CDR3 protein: CASRAPEGRRTDTQYF. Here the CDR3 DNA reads TGTGCCAGCCGCGCCCCCGAGGGGCGTAGGACAGATACGCAGTATTTT.

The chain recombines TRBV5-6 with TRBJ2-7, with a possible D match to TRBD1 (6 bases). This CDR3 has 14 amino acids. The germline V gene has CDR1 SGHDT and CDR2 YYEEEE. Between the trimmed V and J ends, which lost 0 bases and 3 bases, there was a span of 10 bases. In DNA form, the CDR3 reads TGTGCCAGCAGCTTGGACAGGGCGAGCTACGAGCAGTACTTC. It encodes CASSLDRASYEQYF.

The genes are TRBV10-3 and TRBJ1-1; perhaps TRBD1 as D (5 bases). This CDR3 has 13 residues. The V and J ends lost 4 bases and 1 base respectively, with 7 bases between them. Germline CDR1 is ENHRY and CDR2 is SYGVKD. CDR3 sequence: CAISVGQNTEAFF. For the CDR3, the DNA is TGTGCCATCAGTGTGGGGCAGAACACTGAAGCTTTCTTT.

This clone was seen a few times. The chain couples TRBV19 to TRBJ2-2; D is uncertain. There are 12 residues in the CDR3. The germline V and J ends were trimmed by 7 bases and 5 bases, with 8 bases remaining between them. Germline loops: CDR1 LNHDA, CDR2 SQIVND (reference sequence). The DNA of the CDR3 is TGTGCCAGTAAAGAGAATACCGGGGAGCTGTTTTTT. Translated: CASKENTGELFF.

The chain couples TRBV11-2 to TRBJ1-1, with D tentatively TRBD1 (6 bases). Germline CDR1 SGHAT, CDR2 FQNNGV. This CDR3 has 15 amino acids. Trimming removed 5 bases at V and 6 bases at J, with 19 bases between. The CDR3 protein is CASSPGERSGPEAFF. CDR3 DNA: TGTGCCAGCAGCCCAGGGGAGCGCAGCGGACCTGAAGCTTTCTTT.